Listed below are T cell receptor beta chains from one sample, sequenced in a study of Graves' ophthalmopathy and Graves' hyperthyroidism. One entry per CDR3 protein, called by TCRdb with MiXCR from the multiplex PCR reads. The repertoire holds about 410,000 distinct CDR3 sequences, with about a sixth as singletons. Sequencing input: peripheral blood. These receptors were collected from a woman in her late teens or twenties with Graves' ophthalmopathy. Each CDR3 is given with its conserved first and last residue. Each record gives: J gene, clone size, V gene, D gene, CDR3 protein, CDR3 DNA. D genes are given only for firm matches. Not every row has a clone size; where given, it reads once, few, many or a size class.

j_call: TRBJ1-1; clone_size: many; v_call: TRBV27; d_call: -; cdr3_aa: CASSPSGGDLNTEAFF; cdr3_nt: TGTGCCAGCAGTCCGTCGGGGGGAGACCTGAACACTGAAGCTTTCTTT
j_call: TRBJ1-5; clone_size: many; v_call: TRBV6-2/TRBV6-3; d_call: -; cdr3_aa: CASKKGEGNQPQHF; cdr3_nt: TGTGCCAGCAAAAAGGGTGAGGGCAATCAGCCCCAGCATTTT
j_call: TRBJ1-1; clone_size: many; v_call: TRBV5-1; d_call: -; cdr3_aa: CASSKGINTEAFF; cdr3_nt: TGCGCCAGCAGCAAGGGGATAAACACTGAAGCTTTCTTT
j_call: TRBJ1-6; clone_size: many; v_call: TRBV6-5; d_call: TRBD1; cdr3_aa: CASSYAGGNNSPLHF; cdr3_nt: TGTGCCAGCAGTTACGCAGGGGGAAATAATTCACCCCTCCACTTT
j_call: TRBJ1-2; clone_size: many; v_call: TRBV20-1; d_call: -; cdr3_aa: CSASLTGYYGYTF; cdr3_nt: TGCAGTGCTTCTCTTACAGGGTACTATGGCTACACCTTC
j_call: TRBJ2-7; clone_size: many; v_call: TRBV28; d_call: -; cdr3_aa: CASSFGAASYEQYF; cdr3_nt: TGTGCCAGCAGTTTTGGGGCAGCTTCCTACGAGCAGTACTTC
j_call: TRBJ2-7; clone_size: few; v_call: TRBV5-1; d_call: TRBD2; cdr3_aa: CASSWGTSGTREQYF; cdr3_nt: TGCGCCAGCAGCTGGGGGACTAGCGGGACTCGGGAGCAGTACTTC
j_call: TRBJ2-2; clone_size: many; v_call: TRBV29-1; d_call: TRBD1; cdr3_aa: CSGATGDTGELFF; cdr3_nt: TGCAGCGGTGCAACAGGGGACACCGGGGAGCTGTTTTTT
j_call: TRBJ1-2; clone_size: many; v_call: TRBV6-2/TRBV6-3; d_call: -; cdr3_aa: CASSYSRGMDYGYTF; cdr3_nt: TGTGCCAGCAGTTACTCGAGGGGAATGGACTATGGCTACACCTTC
j_call: TRBJ2-5; clone_size: many; v_call: TRBV5-6; d_call: TRBD1; cdr3_aa: CASSLATGQQETQYF; cdr3_nt: TGTGCCAGCAGCTTGGCGACGGGACAGCAAGAGACCCAGTACTTC
j_call: TRBJ2-7; clone_size: many; v_call: TRBV10-3; d_call: -; cdr3_aa: CAISEYGGEDEQYF; cdr3_nt: TGTGCCATCAGTGAGTATGGGGGTGAGGACGAGCAGTACTTC
j_call: TRBJ2-7; clone_size: many; v_call: TRBV5-1; d_call: TRBD2; cdr3_aa: CASSTSGGHYEQYF; cdr3_nt: TGCGCCAGCAGCACTAGCGGGGGGCACTACGAGCAGTACTTC
j_call: TRBJ2-5; clone_size: -; v_call: TRBV6-2/TRBV6-3; d_call: TRBD2; cdr3_aa: CASSYGVAGGAMKTQYF; cdr3_nt: TGTGCCAGCAGTTACGGAGTAGCGGGAGGCGCAATGAAGACCCAGTACTTC
j_call: TRBJ2-5; clone_size: many; v_call: TRBV19; d_call: TRBD1; cdr3_aa: CASSPWDRVPETQYF; cdr3_nt: TGTGCCAGTAGTCCCTGGGACAGGGTGCCGGAGACCCAGTACTTC
j_call: TRBJ1-2; clone_size: many; v_call: TRBV29-1; d_call: TRBD1; cdr3_aa: CSGAQGIGYTF; cdr3_nt: TGCAGCGGGGCACAGGGGATTGGCTACACCTTC
j_call: TRBJ2-5; clone_size: many; v_call: TRBV12-3/TRBV12-4; d_call: -; cdr3_aa: CASSLRRGVAEQETQYF; cdr3_nt: TGTGCCAGCAGTCTCCGCAGGGGGGTAGCGGAGCAGGAGACCCAGTACTTC
j_call: TRBJ2-7; clone_size: few; v_call: TRBV12-3/TRBV12-4; d_call: -; cdr3_aa: CASSQTVEQYF; cdr3_nt: TGTGCCAGCAGTCAGACGGTCGAGCAGTACTTC
j_call: TRBJ1-2; clone_size: -; v_call: TRBV7-9; d_call: TRBD1; cdr3_aa: CASSPPGQAFHGYTF; cdr3_nt: TGTGCCAGCAGCCCCCCGGGACAGGCTTTCCACGGCTACACCTTC
j_call: TRBJ2-7; clone_size: many; v_call: TRBV11-2; d_call: -; cdr3_aa: CASSVGTATYEQYF; cdr3_nt: TGTGCCAGCAGCGTTGGGACGGCGACCTACGAGCAGTACTTC
j_call: TRBJ2-7; clone_size: many; v_call: TRBV7-2; d_call: -; cdr3_aa: CASTNSRGQYF; cdr3_nt: TGTGCCAGCACCAACAGCCGGGGGCAGTACTTC
j_call: TRBJ2-4; clone_size: few; v_call: TRBV6-1; d_call: TRBD2; cdr3_aa: CASSAGLAGESPYF; cdr3_nt: TGTGCCAGCAGTGCGGGACTAGCGGGAGAATCCCCGTACTTC
j_call: TRBJ2-5; clone_size: many; v_call: TRBV6-2/TRBV6-3; d_call: TRBD2; cdr3_aa: CASSLTSGGQETQYF; cdr3_nt: TGTGCCAGCAGTCTGACTAGCGGGGGGCAAGAGACCCAGTACTTC
j_call: TRBJ1-1; clone_size: many; v_call: TRBV28; d_call: -; cdr3_aa: CASIISGESTEAFF; cdr3_nt: TGTGCCAGCATAATATCAGGGGAATCCACTGAAGCTTTCTTT
j_call: TRBJ2-5; clone_size: many; v_call: TRBV24-1; d_call: -; cdr3_aa: CATSDISHQETQYF; cdr3_nt: TGTGCCACCAGTGATATAAGTCACCAAGAGACCCAGTACTTC
j_call: TRBJ1-1; clone_size: many; v_call: TRBV11-2; d_call: -; cdr3_aa: CASSLGVPSAGTEAFF; cdr3_nt: TGTGCCAGCAGCTTAGGAGTCCCATCAGCTGGGACTGAAGCTTTCTTT
j_call: TRBJ2-2; clone_size: many; v_call: TRBV11-3; d_call: -; cdr3_aa: CASSLQLTGELFF; cdr3_nt: TGTGCCAGCAGCTTGCAACTCACCGGGGAGCTGTTTTTT
j_call: TRBJ2-6; clone_size: many; v_call: TRBV2; d_call: TRBD1; cdr3_aa: CASTPGGPLSSGANVLTF; cdr3_nt: TGTGCCAGCACCCCAGGGGGACCCTTAAGCTCTGGGGCCAACGTCCTGACTTTC
j_call: TRBJ2-7; clone_size: many; v_call: TRBV10-1; d_call: -; cdr3_aa: CASSESLADEQYF; cdr3_nt: TGCGCCAGCAGTGAGAGCCTAGCTGACGAGCAGTACTTC
j_call: TRBJ2-2; clone_size: many; v_call: TRBV6-2/TRBV6-3; d_call: -; cdr3_aa: CASSYSILTGELFF; cdr3_nt: TGTGCCAGCAGTTACTCGATTCTCACCGGGGAGCTGTTTTTT
j_call: TRBJ2-2; clone_size: many; v_call: TRBV2; d_call: TRBD2; cdr3_aa: CASTGLAGRTGELFF; cdr3_nt: TGTGCCAGCACGGGACTAGCGGGCCGAACCGGGGAGCTGTTTTTT
j_call: TRBJ2-7; clone_size: many; v_call: TRBV27; d_call: TRBD1; cdr3_aa: CASRSGQGAYEQYF; cdr3_nt: TGTGCCAGCAGGTCGGGACAGGGGGCATACGAGCAGTACTTC
j_call: TRBJ2-6; clone_size: many; v_call: TRBV28; d_call: -; cdr3_aa: CASSPARANSGANVLTF; cdr3_nt: TGTGCCAGCAGCCCGGCCCGGGCCAACTCTGGGGCCAACGTCCTGACTTTC
j_call: TRBJ2-5; clone_size: few; v_call: TRBV7-8; d_call: -; cdr3_aa: CASSLSEDATQYF; cdr3_nt: TGTGCCAGCAGCTTATCCGAGGACGCGACCCAGTACTTC
j_call: TRBJ2-7; clone_size: -; v_call: TRBV20-1; d_call: -; cdr3_aa: CSARVGRPYEQYF; cdr3_nt: TGCAGTGCTAGAGTAGGGAGGCCCTACGAGCAGTACTTC
j_call: TRBJ2-2; clone_size: many; v_call: TRBV20-1; d_call: -; cdr3_aa: CSASGSNTGELFF; cdr3_nt: TGCAGTGCTAGCGGCTCGAACACCGGGGAGCTGTTTTTT
j_call: TRBJ1-1; clone_size: many; v_call: TRBV12-3/TRBV12-4; d_call: -; cdr3_aa: CASSPTFGTEAFF; cdr3_nt: TGTGCCAGCAGTCCCACCTTTGGCACTGAAGCTTTCTTT
j_call: TRBJ1-1; clone_size: few; v_call: TRBV18; d_call: -; cdr3_aa: CATRVSTEAFF; cdr3_nt: TGTGCCACTCGTGTGAGCACTGAAGCTTTCTTT
j_call: TRBJ1-1; clone_size: many; v_call: TRBV5-6; d_call: TRBD1; cdr3_aa: CASSLIGGQGYAEAFF; cdr3_nt: TGTGCCAGCAGCTTGATCGGGGGACAGGGGTATGCTGAAGCTTTCTTT
j_call: TRBJ2-7; clone_size: many; v_call: TRBV19; d_call: -; cdr3_aa: CASSLAGAVNEQYF; cdr3_nt: TGTGCCAGTAGCCTGGCGGGGGCAGTAAACGAGCAGTACTTC
j_call: TRBJ2-5; clone_size: many; v_call: TRBV7-3; d_call: -; cdr3_aa: CASSFRGEETQYF; cdr3_nt: TGTGCCAGCAGCTTTCGAGGGGAAGAGACCCAGTACTTC
j_call: TRBJ2-4; clone_size: many; v_call: TRBV6-1; d_call: -; cdr3_aa: CASSGVGNIQYF; cdr3_nt: TGTGCCAGCAGTGGGGTGGGAAACATTCAGTACTTC
j_call: TRBJ1-1; clone_size: many; v_call: TRBV30; d_call: TRBD1; cdr3_aa: CAWRQGIHTEAFF; cdr3_nt: TGTGCCTGGCGACAGGGGATACACACTGAAGCTTTCTTT
j_call: TRBJ1-6; clone_size: once; v_call: TRBV27; d_call: TRBD1; cdr3_aa: CASSRTGVDLWNSPLHF; cdr3_nt: TGTGCCAGCAGTCGGACAGGGGTAGACCTATGGAATTCACCCCTCCACTTT
j_call: TRBJ2-7; clone_size: many; v_call: TRBV6-1; d_call: TRBD1; cdr3_aa: CASRTGLYEQYF; cdr3_nt: TGTGCCAGCAGGACAGGGCTCTACGAGCAGTACTTC
j_call: TRBJ2-5; clone_size: many; v_call: TRBV6-2/TRBV6-3; d_call: -; cdr3_aa: CASSSGRGSEETQYF; cdr3_nt: TGTGCCAGCAGTTCCGGCAGGGGATCGGAAGAGACCCAGTACTTC
j_call: TRBJ1-6; clone_size: many; v_call: TRBV7-9; d_call: TRBD1; cdr3_aa: CASSLTGNGSPLHF; cdr3_nt: TGTGCCAGCAGCTTGACAGGGAACGGTTCACCCCTCCACTTT
j_call: TRBJ1-5; clone_size: many; v_call: TRBV19; d_call: TRBD1; cdr3_aa: CASTRGTGEGQPQHF; cdr3_nt: TGTGCCAGTACCCGGGGGACAGGAGAGGGTCAGCCCCAGCATTTT
j_call: TRBJ1-2; clone_size: many; v_call: TRBV28; d_call: -; cdr3_aa: CASSFPSYNDGYTF; cdr3_nt: TGTGCCAGCAGTTTCCCTTCATATAACGATGGCTACACCTTC
j_call: TRBJ2-7; clone_size: many; v_call: TRBV20-1; d_call: TRBD1; cdr3_aa: CSAYRDRYYEQYF; cdr3_nt: TGCAGTGCTTACCGGGACAGGTACTACGAGCAGTACTTC
j_call: TRBJ2-7; clone_size: many; v_call: TRBV15; d_call: TRBD1; cdr3_aa: CATSRMAGKGTGGPFGSYEQYF; cdr3_nt: TGTGCCACCAGCAGGATGGCCGGAAAAGGGACAGGGGGGCCCTTCGGCTCCTACGAGCAGTACTTC
j_call: TRBJ2-5; clone_size: -; v_call: TRBV20-1; d_call: -; cdr3_aa: CSALEWDWTMETQYF; cdr3_nt: TGCAGTGCTCTGGAGTGGGACTGGACCATGGAGACCCAGTACTTC
j_call: TRBJ2-7; clone_size: many; v_call: TRBV2; d_call: -; cdr3_aa: CAGSSVLFQTDFYEQYF; cdr3_nt: TGTGCCGGCAGTTCCGTTCTATTTCAGACGGACTTCTACGAGCAGTACTTC
j_call: TRBJ2-7; clone_size: many; v_call: TRBV24-1; d_call: -; cdr3_aa: CATSGGVTYEQYF; cdr3_nt: TGTGCCACCAGTGGTGGAGTAACCTACGAGCAGTACTTC